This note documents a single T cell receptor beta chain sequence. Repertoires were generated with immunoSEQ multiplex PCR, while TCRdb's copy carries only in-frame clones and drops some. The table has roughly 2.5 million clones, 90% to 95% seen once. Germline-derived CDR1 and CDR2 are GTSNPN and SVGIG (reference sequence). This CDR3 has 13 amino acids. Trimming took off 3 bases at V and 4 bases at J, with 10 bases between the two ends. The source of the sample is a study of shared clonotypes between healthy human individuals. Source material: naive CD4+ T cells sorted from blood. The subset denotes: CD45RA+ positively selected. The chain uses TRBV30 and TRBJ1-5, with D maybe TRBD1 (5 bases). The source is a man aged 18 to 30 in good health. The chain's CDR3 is CAWRGGRNQPQHF. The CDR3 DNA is TGTGCCTGGAGGGGGGGACGGAATCAGCCCCAGCATTTT.